This T cell receptor beta chain was documented in a study of cytomegalovirus exposure and HLA in healthy donors. Amplification used 60 Vbeta primers and 13 Jbeta primers. Clones were sequenced by immunoSEQ multiplex PCR, and TCRdb holds only the in-frame ones, with some missing. The sample contains about 43,000 clones, roughly 60% of which appear only once. Between the trimmed V and J ends, which lost 5 bases and 1 base, there was a span of 11 bases. Per the germline V gene, CDR1 is SEHNR and CDR2 is FQNEAQ (reference sequence). This CDR3 is built from 14 residues. Source material: PBMCs. This TCR derives from a man aged 55 to 70 in good health and CMV-seropositive. This chain links TRBV7-9 with TRBJ2-5; D possibly corresponds to TRBD1 (5 bases). CDR3 amino acids: CASSLDTLQETQYF. CDR3 bases: TGTGCCAGCAGCCTGGACACCCTCCAAGAGACCCAGTACTTC.